The rows below give T cell receptor beta chains drawn from one sample of a study of blood T cell repertoires in COVID-19. Clones were read by immunoSEQ multiplex PCR, and TCRdb kept only the in-frame ones, dropping some. Of under 85,000 clones listed, 85% to 90% are singletons. Sample: peripheral blood. The receptors here all came from a man older than 75 with acute or convalescent COVID-19. The CDR3 runs from the conserved cysteine through the conserved F or W. Fields, in order: V gene, J gene, D gene, clone size, CDR3 DNA, CDR3 protein. D genes are given only for firm matches. Size tells how often a clone was seen (once, few, many) or the class of an expanded clone, and some rows leave it out.

v_gene: TRBV7-9; j_gene: TRBJ1-4; d_gene: TRBD1; abundance: NA; CDR3nt: TGTGCCAGCAGCTGGGACAGGGGTCATGATGAAAAACTGTTTTTT; CDR3aa: CASSWDRGHDEKLFF
v_gene: TRBV5-1; j_gene: TRBJ2-3; d_gene: NA; abundance: NA; CDR3nt: TGCGCCAGCAGCTTGGACCACGGGGGCACAGATACGCAGTATTTT; CDR3aa: CASSLDHGGTDTQYF
v_gene: TRBV19; j_gene: TRBJ1-4; d_gene: TRBD1; abundance: NA; CDR3nt: TGTGCCAGTAGTATGGAAACAGGGGGCTCCATCTCAACTAATGAAAAACTGTTTTTT; CDR3aa: CASSMETGGSISTNEKLFF
v_gene: TRBV11-2; j_gene: TRBJ1-3; d_gene: NA; abundance: once; CDR3nt: TGTGCCAGCAGCTTAGCGGGGGCTGGAAACACCATATATTTT; CDR3aa: CASSLAGAGNTIYF
v_gene: TRBV15; j_gene: TRBJ2-2; d_gene: NA; abundance: NA; CDR3nt: TGTGCCACCAGCAGAGGGCAGCGTGCTGGCACCGGGGAGCTGTTTTTT; CDR3aa: CATSRGQRAGTGELFF
v_gene: TRBV4-1; j_gene: TRBJ2-7; d_gene: TRBD2; abundance: NA; CDR3nt: TGCGCCAGCAGCCGCGGACTAGCGGGAGGTCTGCGCGAGCAGTACTTC; CDR3aa: CASSRGLAGGLREQYF
v_gene: TRBV3-1/TRBV3-2; j_gene: TRBJ2-3; d_gene: TRBD2; abundance: NA; CDR3nt: TGTGCCAGCAGCCAAGATAGACTAGCGGGCACAGATACGCAGTATTTT; CDR3aa: CASSQDRLAGTDTQYF
v_gene: TRBV6-1; j_gene: TRBJ2-3; d_gene: NA; abundance: NA; CDR3nt: TGTGCCAGCAGTGAATTGGGCGGGGATACGCAGTATTTT; CDR3aa: CASSELGGDTQYF
v_gene: TRBV6-2/TRBV6-3; j_gene: TRBJ1-6; d_gene: TRBD1; abundance: NA; CDR3nt: TGTGCCAGCAGTTTCGACAGGGGATCCCCGAATTCACCCCTCCACTTT; CDR3aa: CASSFDRGSPNSPLHF
v_gene: TRBV7-2; j_gene: TRBJ1-5; d_gene: NA; abundance: once; CDR3nt: TGTGCCAGCAGCTATCCAGGGGTTAATCAGCCCCAGCATTTT; CDR3aa: CASSYPGVNQPQHF
v_gene: TRBV9; j_gene: TRBJ1-2; d_gene: NA; abundance: NA; CDR3nt: TGTGCCAGCAGCGTAGATGCAGGCGTGTACTATGGCTACACCTTC; CDR3aa: CASSVDAGVYYGYTF
v_gene: TRBV9; j_gene: TRBJ2-1; d_gene: TRBD2; abundance: NA; CDR3nt: TGTGCCAGCAGCTCCAAAGGGCTAGCGGGTTTCAATGAGCAGTTCTTC; CDR3aa: CASSSKGLAGFNEQFF
v_gene: TRBV23-1; j_gene: TRBJ2-1; d_gene: TRBD2; abundance: NA; CDR3nt: TGCGCCAGCAGTCAAACCCGGACTAGCGGGTACAATGAGCAGTTCTTC; CDR3aa: CASSQTRTSGYNEQFF
v_gene: TRBV19; j_gene: TRBJ1-4; d_gene: NA; abundance: NA; CDR3nt: TGTGCCTCCTCCGAGAACTTGCGTTTTAACGAAAAACTGTTTTTT; CDR3aa: CASSENLRFNEKLFF
v_gene: TRBV5-1; j_gene: TRBJ2-2; d_gene: NA; abundance: NA; CDR3nt: TGCGCCAGCAGTTACGCGCCCAGGGCGGACACCGGGGAGCTGTTTTTT; CDR3aa: CASSYAPRADTGELFF
v_gene: TRBV5-6; j_gene: TRBJ2-1; d_gene: NA; abundance: once; CDR3nt: TGTGCCAGCAGCTTTAGAGGTCCATCTTACAATGAGCAGTTCTTC; CDR3aa: CASSFRGPSYNEQFF
v_gene: TRBV29-1; j_gene: TRBJ1-1; d_gene: TRBD1; abundance: NA; CDR3nt: TGCAGCGTTCACCCCGGGACAGGCCGTGAAGCTTTCTTT; CDR3aa: CSVHPGTGREAFF